Listed here is a single T cell receptor (beta chain). Its target is not known. This sample was taken from a study of shared clonotypes between healthy human individuals. Study results and limitations: Sequencing depth was a factor that was expected to affect clonotype sharing among donors.

Profiling relied on immunoSEQ multiplex PCR, and the TCRdb table lists in-frame clones only, not all of them. The data contain 1,100,000 or so clones, about four fifths of them singletons. The CDR3 is made up of 15 amino acids. Trimming removed 5 bases from V and 6 bases from J, with 17 bases in between. CDR1 is SGHRS, CDR2 YFSETQ, per germline. Sequencing input: memory CD4+ T cells from PBMCs. Subset given: CD45RA-negative fraction. The source is a man in his late teens or twenties in good health. Some clones in this sample may be carry-over from other donors' samples. J is TRBJ2-2 and V is TRBV5-1; D might be TRBD2 (6 bases). In DNA form, the CDR3 reads TGCGCCAGCAGTTACGGGACGGAGGGCGCCGGGGAGCTGTTTTTT. Translation: CASSYGTEGAGELFF.